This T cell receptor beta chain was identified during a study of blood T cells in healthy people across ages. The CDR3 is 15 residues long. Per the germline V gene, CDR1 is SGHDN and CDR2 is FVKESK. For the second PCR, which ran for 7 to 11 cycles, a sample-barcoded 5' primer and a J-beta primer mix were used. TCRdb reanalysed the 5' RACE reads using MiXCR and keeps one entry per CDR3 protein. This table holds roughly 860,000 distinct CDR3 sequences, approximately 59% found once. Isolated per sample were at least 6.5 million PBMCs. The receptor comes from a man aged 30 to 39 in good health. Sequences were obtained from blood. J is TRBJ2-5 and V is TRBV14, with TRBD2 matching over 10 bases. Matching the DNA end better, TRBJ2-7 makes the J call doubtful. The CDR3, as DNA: TGTGCCAGCAGCCAAGGTACTAGCGGGATAACCGAGCAGTACTTC. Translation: CASSQGTSGITEQYF.